Below are 12 T cell receptor beta chains sequenced from a single sample in a study of control samples from healthy donors and cancer patients. Sequencing was performed with immunoSEQ multiplex PCR; in TCRdb, only in-frame clones are kept and a portion is missing. The repertoire holds over 90,000 clones, with 75% to 90% as singletons. The specimen was PBMCs. The receptors originated from a man in his 60s with lung cancer.

V is TRBV6-6 and J is TRBJ1-1; TRBD1 matches at 10 bases. The junction had 8 bases not matched to a gene; V was cut back by 6 bases and J by 10 bases. The germline V gene encodes CDR1 MNHNY and CDR2 SVGAGI (reference sequence). The CDR3 runs 13 residues. CDR3 loop: CASSGTGDWGAFF. Written as DNA, the CDR3 is TGTGCCAGCAGCGGGACAGGGGATTGGGGAGCTTTCTTT.

The V gene is TRBV4-1, the J gene TRBJ1-2; perhaps TRBD1 as D (6 bases). Trimming shortened V by 0 bases and J by 4 bases, and 9 bases separated the two germline ends. This CDR3 is built from 14 residues. The germline V gene encodes CDR1 MGHRA and CDR2 YSYEKL. CDR3 in amino acids: CASSQDSRGYGYTF. CDR3 nucleotide sequence: TGCGCCAGCAGCCAAGATAGCAGGGGCTATGGCTACACCTTC.

This clone showed up just a few times. The chain combines TRBV4-2 with TRBJ1-4, with D unclear. V lost 1 base, J lost 2 bases, and 8 bases lay in between. This CDR3 is built from 15 residues. Germline lookup yields CDR1 LGHNA and CDR2 YNFKEQ. CDR3 loop: CASSQVGGTNEKLFF. CDR3 nucleotide sequence: TGTGCCAGCAGCCAAGTCGGAGGGACTAATGAAAAACTGTTTTTT.

The chain is built from TRBV15 and TRBJ2-3; D remains unclear. In germline, CDR1 is LNHNV, CDR2 YYDKDF (reference sequence). This CDR3 comprises 16 residues. Trimming cost V 0 bases and J 0 bases, with 10 bases left between them. The CDR3 DNA sequence: TGTGCCACCAGCAGAGACCGGTTCTCTAGCACAGATACGCAGTATTTT. Residues: CATSRDRFSSTDTQYF.

The chain links TRBV5-4 to TRBJ1-6; tentative D call: TRBD1 (6 bases). Trimming took 0 bases from V and 8 from J, leaving 9 bases between them. This CDR3 comprises 14 residues. Germline V gene data show CDR1 as SGHNT and CDR2 as YYREEE (reference sequence). The DNA for the CDR3 is TGTGCCAGCAGCTTGGGGAACAGGGATTCACCCCTCCACTTT. It encodes CASSLGNRDSPLHF.

The chain joins TRBV6-1 to TRBJ2-7; no firm D call. The CDR3 totals 14 residues. Trimming cost V 3 bases and J 2 bases, with 11 bases left between them. The V gene's germline CDR1 is MNHNS and CDR2 SASEGT. The CDR3 DNA is TGTGCCAGCAGTGACGGTTCGGGCGCCTACGAGCAGTACGTC. Translation: CASSDGSGAYEQYV.

This chain joins TRBV6-4 and TRBJ1-2; tentative D call: TRBD1 (6 bases). Germline loops: CDR1 MRHNA, CDR2 SNTAGT. The V end was cut by 5 bases, the J end by 2 bases, with 15 bases between. The CDR3 consists of 15 residues. The CDR3: CASSPMGGQNYGYTF. DNA of the CDR3: TGTGCCAGCAGTCCCATGGGGGGGCAGAACTATGGCTACACCTTC.

The chain joins TRBV11-3 to TRBJ2-5, with unresolved D. Trimming cost V 5 bases and J 5 bases, with 12 bases left between them. The CDR3 has 13 amino acids. Germline V lookup: CDR1 SGHNT, CDR2 YENEEA. Here the CDR3 DNA reads TGTGCCAGCAGCACGGCTCTAGGGGAGACCCAGTACTTC. Translated: CASSTALGETQYF.

This clone has just a few counts. This sequence joins TRBV27 and TRBJ1-1; no definite D call. Germline V gene data show CDR1 as MNHEY and CDR2 as SMNVEV (reference sequence). The CDR3 extends over 14 amino acids. The V end lost 6 bases, the J end lost 3 bases, and 14 bases lay between the germline ends. This CDR3 reads CASRGPLWDTEAFF. In DNA, the CDR3 is TGTGCCAGCAGGGGTCCTCTATGGGACACTGAAGCTTTCTTT.

The V and J genes are TRBV10-3 and TRBJ2-3; D is unresolved. V lost 8 bases and J 6 bases, leaving 9 bases between the germline ends. CDR1 is ENHRY and CDR2 is SYGVKD in the germline V gene. The CDR3 length is 11 residues. CDR3 in DNA: TGTGCCATCGCGCTAGGGGATACGCAGTATTTT. Translated: CAIALGDTQYF.

The chain combines TRBV5-1 with TRBJ2-5, with TRBD1 identical over 7 bases. V dropped 0 bases and J dropped 5; count of bases not matched to a gene: 7. This CDR3 contains 15 residues. Germline assignment: CDR1 SGHRS and CDR2 YFSETQ. The CDR3 is CASSLEQGSGETQYF. In DNA form, the CDR3 reads TGCGCCAGCAGCTTGGAACAGGGGTCGGGGGAGACCCAGTACTTC.

The V and J genes are TRBV5-4 and TRBJ1-1, with D tentatively TRBD1 (5 bases). The CDR3 has 15 amino acids. Germline assignment: CDR1 SGHNT and CDR2 YYREEE (reference sequence). The ends were cut back, 0 bases at V and 0 bases at J, with 9 bases in the middle. CDR3 in DNA: TGTGCCAGCAGCTTGGCTGGGGCGTTGAACACTGAAGCTTTCTTT. Residues: CASSLAGALNTEAFF.